These 32 T cell receptor beta chains originate from one sample sequenced in a study of blood T cell repertoires in COVID-19. Libraries were prepared by immunoSEQ multiplex PCR; TCRdb keeps only in-frame clonotypes and omits some of them. This table has around 400,000 clones, roughly 86% appearing once. Sequencing used PBMCs or T cells enriched from blood (not recorded which). All receptors come from a woman aged 25 to 39 who had recovered from COVID-19.

This clone was seen a handful of times. The chain employs TRBV18 and TRBJ2-3; 8 bases fit TRBD2. Germline values: CDR1 KGHSH, CDR2 LQKENI. The CDR3 contains 14 residues. V shed 6 bases and J 5 bases; nucleotides not matched to a gene: 7. The CDR3 sequence is CASSPGGPQDTQYF. The CDR3 DNA sequence: TGTGCCAGCTCCCCGGGAGGGCCTCAAGATACGCAGTATTTT.

This clone was seen at least ten times. J is TRBJ2-2 and V is TRBV25-1; TRBD1 matches at 11 bases. After removal of 4 bases from V and 4 bases from J, the junction contained 2 bases not matched to a gene. Germline V gene data show CDR1 as MGHDK and CDR2 as SYGVNS. The CDR3 has 15 amino acids. The CDR3 nucleotides read TGTGCCAGCAGTGGGGGACAGGGGGGCACCGGGGAGCTGTTTTTT. Encoded protein: CASSGGQGGTGELFF.

This rearrangement joins TRBV30 to TRBJ1-1, with D possibly matching TRBD1 (5 bases). The V gene lost 0 bases and the J gene lost 4 bases, with 15 bases spanning the gap. The CDR3 is 15 residues long. CDR1 is GTSNPN, CDR2 SVGIG, per germline (reference sequence). The CDR3 coding sequence is TGTGCCTGGAGTGTACGTCACCTTAGGGGCACTGAAGCTTTCTTT. It encodes CAWSVRHLRGTEAFF.

The CDR3 DNA sequence: TGTGCCAGCACCTTTACAGGGATCGGCACAGATACGCAGTATTTT. As protein: CASTFTGIGTDTQYF. The rearrangement joins TRBV6-5 to TRBJ2-3; weak D call: TRBD1 (6 bases). Germline-derived CDR1 and CDR2 are MNHEY and SVGAGI. Between the trimmed V and J ends, which lost 7 bases and 1 base, there was a span of 15 bases. The CDR3 runs 15 residues.

The gene calls are TRBV5-5 and TRBJ1-1; 8 bases are shared with TRBD1. CDR1 is SGHKS and CDR2 is YYEKEE in the germline V gene (reference sequence). The CDR3 contains 19 residues. The V and J ends lost 4 bases and 4 bases, in that order; junction bases with no gene match: 21. CDR3 coding DNA: TGTGCCAGCAGCCTAAGAGACAGGGGAGGATTTTTGGGGGGCACTGAAGCTTTCTTT. Translated: CASSLRDRGGFLGGTEAFF. Using reference TRBV5-5 and TRBJ1-1 for the parts outside the CDR3, the full variable domain is DAGVTQSPTHLIKTRGQQVTLRCSPISGHKSVSWYQQVLGQGPQFIFQYYEKEERGRGNFPDRFSARQFPNYSSELNVNALLLGDSALYLCASSLRDRGGFLGGTEAFFGQGTRLTVV.

The rearrangement links TRBV10-2 to TRBJ1-1, with D hard to call. The V gene lost 7 bases and the J gene lost 4 bases, with 13 bases spanning the gap. The CDR3 spans 13 residues. CDR1 is WSHSY and CDR2 is SAAADI in the germline V gene. CDR3 region: CASTLERGTEAFF. Here the CDR3 DNA reads TGCGCCAGCACTCTTGAGCGGGGCACTGAAGCTTTCTTT.

The chain is built from TRBV27 and TRBJ1-2, with D tentatively TRBD1 (5 bases). The CDR3 runs to 12 residues. V lost 6 bases, J lost 7 bases, and 12 bases lay in between. Germline V gives CDR1 MNHEY, CDR2 SMNVEV (reference sequence). The CDR3 spells CASSPAGRGYTF. The CDR3, as DNA: TGTGCCAGCAGCCCGGCAGGGCGTGGCTACACCTTC.

The genes are TRBV9 and TRBJ1-1, with D maybe TRBD1 (6 bases). The V end lost 0 bases, the J end lost 1 base, and 7 bases lay between the germline ends. Per germline, CDR1 SGDLS and CDR2 YYNGEE. CDR3 length: 14 amino acids. The CDR3 spells CASSVVTGNTEAFF. The CDR3 DNA reads TGTGCCAGCAGCGTAGTGACAGGGAACACTGAAGCTTTCTTT.

Points on this clone: At the DNA level, this CDR3 is encoded by other sequences in the same sample as well. The V gene is TRBV7-9, the J gene TRBJ1-5; a weak D match, TRBD1 (5 bases). The germline gives CDR1 SEHNR, CDR2 FQNEAQ (reference sequence). V was pared by 5 bases and J by 1 base, with 9 bases between. CDR3 length: 14 amino acids. The CDR3 sequence is CASSPDSSNQPQHF. The DNA for the CDR3 is TGTGCCAGCAGCCCTGACAGCAGCAATCAGCCCCAGCATTTT. The full variable domain, its missing parts supplied by reference TRBV7-9 and TRBJ1-5, is DTGVSQNPRHKITKRGQNVTFRCDPISEHNRLYWYRQTLGQGPEFLTYFQNEAQLEKSRLLSDRFSAERPKGSFSTLEIQRTEQGDSAMYLCASSPDSSNQPQHFGDGTRLSIL.

The chain links TRBV19 to TRBJ1-1; TRBD1 aligns across 9 bases. V lost 1 base, J lost 4 bases, and 7 bases stayed unmatched. Looked up from germline, CDR1 is LNHDA and CDR2 is SQIVND (reference sequence). This CDR3 comprises 16 residues. The CDR3 protein is CASSIGGTTGGTEAFF. The CDR3 bases are TGTGCCAGTAGTATAGGGGGTACGACAGGGGGCACTGAAGCTTTCTTT.

The table lists this clone with a count of one. The rearrangement joins TRBV27 to TRBJ1-1; 10 bases map to TRBD1. The V segment lost 5 bases and the J segment 4 bases; nucleotides outside the gene matches: 4. CDR3 size: 14 residues. Germline V CDR1 and CDR2: MNHEY, SMNVEV (reference sequence). Here the CDR3 reads CASSPRDRGTEAFF. DNA for the CDR3: TGTGCCAGCAGTCCCCGGGACAGGGGCACTGAAGCTTTCTTT.

The chain has TRBV11-2 and TRBJ2-7, with a tentative D call TRBD1 (5 bases). The CDR3 totals 13 residues. V gave up 2 bases and J gave up 4 bases, with 9 bases separating them. Germline V CDR1 and CDR2: SGHAT, FQNNGV. CDR3 sequence reads: CASSLYRGYEQYF. CDR3 nucleotide sequence: TGTGCCAGCAGCTTATATAGGGGTTACGAGCAGTACTTC.

The V call is TRBV5-1, the J call TRBJ1-4, with TRBD1 matching 7 bases. Germline V lookup: CDR1 SGHRS, CDR2 YFSETQ. Unmatched junction bases numbered 7, after V lost 3 bases and J lost 2 bases. The CDR3 extends over 16 amino acids. As DNA, the CDR3 is TGCGCCAGCAGCTATCGCACAGGGGAGACTAATGAAAAACTGTTTTTT. It yields the protein CASSYRTGETNEKLFF.

CDR3 in amino acids: CASSPTGDNSPLHF. The DNA for the CDR3 is TGTGCCAGCAGTCCGACAGGTGATAATTCACCCCTCCACTTT. This chain joins TRBV27 and TRBJ1-6; the D gene is possibly TRBD1 (6 bases). This CDR3 has 14 amino acids. CDR1 is MNHEY, CDR2 SMNVEV, per germline (reference sequence). V lost 5 bases, J lost 5 bases, and 10 bases lay in between.

The V call is TRBV28, the J call TRBJ1-4; D not certain. Trimming shortened V by 7 bases and J by 5 bases, and 14 bases separated the two germline ends. Germline V gene lookup returns CDR1 MDHEN and CDR2 SYDVKM. The CDR3 is 14 amino acids. DNA for the CDR3: TGTGCCAGCAACAAATGGAGCTCGAATGAAAAACTGTTTTTT. It is translated as CASNKWSSNEKLFF.

The chain couples TRBV5-5 to TRBJ1-2, with TRBD1 as a possible D gene (6 bases). Germline values: CDR1 SGHKS, CDR2 YYEKEE (reference sequence). This CDR3 is built from 19 residues. V dropped 2 bases and J dropped 0 bases, with 23 bases sitting between them. The CDR3 protein is CASSFLFQDRVVANYGYTF. The CDR3 bases are TGTGCCAGCAGCTTTCTCTTTCAGGACAGAGTTGTAGCTAACTATGGCTACACCTTC.

V and J are TRBV19 and TRBJ2-5, with 8 bases identical to TRBD1. V lost 6 bases and J lost 3; bases outside the gene matches: 6. Germline CDR1 and CDR2: LNHDA and SQIVND (reference sequence). The CDR3 totals 14 residues. CDR3 DNA sequence: TGTGCCAGTAGCAGGACAGGGATCGAAGAGACCCAGTACTTC. Amino acids: CASSRTGIEETQYF.

J is TRBJ1-2 and V is TRBV3-1 (or the pseudogene TRBV3-2), with D possibly TRBD1 on 6 matching bases. The CDR3 contains 15 residues. CDR1 is LGHDT, CDR2 YNNKEL, per germline (reference sequence). The germline V and J ends were trimmed by 1 base and 4 bases, with 13 bases remaining between them. This CDR3 is CASSQAPGAGYGYTF. DNA for the CDR3: TGTGCCAGCAGCCAAGCACCAGGGGCGGGCTATGGCTACACCTTC.

The rearrangement uses TRBV19 and TRBJ1-5; 7 bases are shared with TRBD1. Germline CDR1 is LNHDA and CDR2 is SQIVND (reference sequence). The CDR3 runs to 15 residues. Trimming at V came to 3 bases and at J to 6 bases, leaving 8 bases not matched to a gene. CDR3 in amino acids: CASSIQGGRTQPQHF. Here the CDR3 DNA reads TGTGCCAGTAGTATTCAAGGGGGCCGAACTCAGCCCCAGCATTTT. Together with reference TRBV19 and TRBJ1-5, the CDR3 gives the full variable domain: DGGITQSPKYLFRKEGQNVTLSCEQNLNHDAMYWYRQDPGQGLRLIYYSQIVNDFQKGDIAEGYSVSREKKESFPLTVTSAQKNPTAFYLCASSIQGGRTQPQHFGDGTRLSIL.

The chain combines TRBV11-1 with TRBJ1-3; 9 bases align to TRBD1. With 5 bases clipped from V and 3 bases from J, the junction kept 5 bases outside the gene matches. CDR3 length: 15 residues. CDR1 is SGHAT and CDR2 is FQDESV in the germline V gene (reference sequence). CDR3 amino acids: CASSERTGVGNTIYF. The CDR3 DNA reads TGTGCCAGCAGCGAACGGACAGGGGTTGGAAACACCATATATTTT.

The V and J genes are TRBV2 and TRBJ1-1; D call uncertain. The CDR3 covers 13 residues. Trimming left V 5 bases short and J 4 bases short, with 11 bases between. Germline V lookup: CDR1 SNHLY, CDR2 FYNNEI. CDR3 protein: CASSRLASTEAFF. For the CDR3, the DNA is TGTGCCAGCAGTCGATTAGCGAGCACTGAAGCTTTCTTT. Filled out from reference TRBV2 and TRBJ1-1, the complete variable domain reads EPEVTQTPSHQVTQMGQEVILRCVPISNHLYFYWYRQILGQKVEFLVSFYNNEISEKSEIFDDQFSVERPDGSNFTLKIRSTKLEDSAMYFCASSRLASTEAFFGQGTRLTVV.

This clone was recorded once. This chain connects TRBV5-1 to TRBJ1-2; D perhaps matches TRBD1 (5 bases). The CDR3 length is 16 residues. The V gene lost 4 bases and the J gene lost 4 bases, with 20 bases spanning the gap. Germline lookup yields CDR1 SGHRS and CDR2 YFSETQ. The CDR3 region has the DNA TGCGCCAGCAGCCCCTTGAGCCGCCGCGGGGGCTATGGCTACACCTTC. Protein: CASSPLSRRGGYGYTF.

Only one count was recorded for this clone. The chain links TRBV29-1 to TRBJ1-5; TRBD1 aligns across 9 bases. The trim removed 1 base at V and 3 bases at J, leaving 4 bases unmatched. In germline, CDR1 is SQVTM, CDR2 ANQGSEA. The CDR3 length is 15 residues. The CDR3 sequence: CSVEVGQGTNQPQHF. The CDR3 nucleotides read TGCAGCGTTGAAGTAGGACAGGGGACCAATCAGCCCCAGCATTTT.

The chain is built from TRBV30 and TRBJ2-1, with 13 bases identical to TRBD2. After removal of 3 bases from V and 2 bases from J, the junction contained 13 bases not matched to a gene. Germline V gene lookup returns CDR1 GTSNPN and CDR2 SVGIG (reference sequence). The CDR3 runs to 19 residues. The CDR3 sequence is CAWSLTPGTSGIPYNEQFF. In DNA form, the CDR3 reads TGTGCCTGGAGCCTTACCCCGGGGACTAGCGGGATCCCCTACAATGAGCAGTTCTTC.

The J gene is TRBJ2-5, the V gene TRBV27, with a tentative D call TRBD1 (6 bases). CDR3 length: 16 residues. Germline CDR1 reads MNHEY; CDR2 reads SMNVEV (reference sequence). V gave up 2 bases and J gave up 1 base, with 14 bases separating them. CDR3 loop: CASSLRIGGRQETQYF. DNA for the CDR3: TGTGCCAGCAGTTTAAGAATAGGGGGACGCCAAGAGACCCAGTACTTC.

There are a few counts of this clone. The chain has TRBV5-1 and TRBJ2-2; 8 positions match TRBD1. Germline V lookup: CDR1 SGHRS, CDR2 YFSETQ. J gave up 4 bases and V 3 bases, and 5 bases lay outside the gene matches. CDR3 length: 15 amino acids. In DNA form, the CDR3 reads TGCGCCAGCAGCTGGCAGGGGGCTGGCACCGGGGAGCTGTTTTTT. Protein sequence: CASSWQGAGTGELFF.

The chain is built from TRBV7-2 and TRBJ2-3; 10 positions match TRBD1. The V gene end was trimmed by 4 bases and the J gene end by 3 bases; junction bases not matched to a gene: 4. The CDR3 is 15 amino acids. The germline CDR1 and CDR2 sequences are SGHTA and FQGNSA. The CDR3 is CASSSGTGVTDTQYF. In DNA, the CDR3 is TGTGCCAGCAGCTCCGGGACAGGGGTTACAGATACGCAGTATTTT. The whole variable domain, remainder taken from reference TRBV7-2 and TRBJ2-3, is GAGVSQSPSNKVTEKGKDVELRCDPISGHTALYWYRQSLGQGLEFLIYFQGNSAPDKSGLPSDRFSAERTGGSVSTLTIQRTQQEDSAVYLCASSSGTGVTDTQYFGPGTRLTVL.

V and J are TRBV24-1 and TRBJ2-1; 8 nucleotides agree with TRBD2. Germline V lookup: CDR1 KGHDR, CDR2 SFDVKD. This CDR3 region has 14 residues. With 3 bases clipped from V and 8 bases from J, the junction kept 5 bases outside the gene matches. For the CDR3, the DNA is TGTGCCACCAGTGATCACGGGGGGGGCGATGAGCAGTTCTTC. It is translated as CATSDHGGGDEQFF.

J is TRBJ2-3 and V is TRBV7-3; 8 bases match TRBD2. CDR3 length: 15 residues. Germline V gene lookup returns CDR1 SGHTA and CDR2 FQGTGA. Unmatched junction bases numbered 4, after V lost 5 bases and J lost 0 bases. The CDR3 sequence is CASSLAGGSTDTQYF. The CDR3 bases are TGTGCCAGCAGCCTTGCGGGGGGAAGCACAGATACGCAGTATTTT.

Remarks on this clone: This CDR3 is also generated by other DNA sequences in the sample. The genes are TRBV4-3 and TRBJ2-7; TRBD1 agrees at 11 bases. The CDR3 spans 15 residues. V lost 3 bases to trimming and J lost 4 bases; unmatched junction nucleotides: 5. Germline-derived CDR1 and CDR2 are LGHNA and YSLEER. This chain's CDR3 is CASSQGTGGTYEQYF. The CDR3, as DNA: TGCGCCAGCAGCCAGGGGACAGGGGGGACATACGAGCAGTACTTC.

The rearrangement links TRBV5-6 to TRBJ1-6; the match to TRBD1 covers 9 bases. The CDR3 is 16 residues long. The V and J ends lost 1 base and 5 bases, in that order; junction bases with no gene match: 4. CDR1 is SGHDT, CDR2 YYEEEE, per germline. The CDR3 is CASSLFGTGNNSPLHF. The CDR3 DNA is TGTGCCAGCAGCTTGTTCGGGACAGGGAATAATTCACCCCTCCACTTT.

The chain carries TRBV9 and TRBJ2-3; 7 bases line up with TRBD1. The V gene end was trimmed by 0 bases and the J gene end by 6 bases; junction bases not matched to a gene: 7. Germline V gene sequence: CDR1 SGDLS, CDR2 YYNGEE. The CDR3 is 15 residues long. CDR3 bases: TGTGCCAGCAGCGTAGGAGGAAGGGGGCTGGATACGCAGTATTTT. It encodes CASSVGGRGLDTQYF. Complete variable domain (other parts from reference TRBV9 and TRBJ2-3): DSGVTQTPKHLITATGQRVTLRCSPRSGDLSVYWYQQSLDQGLQFLIQYYNGEERAKGNILERFSAQQFPDLHSELNLSSLELGDSALYFCASSVGGRGLDTQYFGPGTRLTVL.